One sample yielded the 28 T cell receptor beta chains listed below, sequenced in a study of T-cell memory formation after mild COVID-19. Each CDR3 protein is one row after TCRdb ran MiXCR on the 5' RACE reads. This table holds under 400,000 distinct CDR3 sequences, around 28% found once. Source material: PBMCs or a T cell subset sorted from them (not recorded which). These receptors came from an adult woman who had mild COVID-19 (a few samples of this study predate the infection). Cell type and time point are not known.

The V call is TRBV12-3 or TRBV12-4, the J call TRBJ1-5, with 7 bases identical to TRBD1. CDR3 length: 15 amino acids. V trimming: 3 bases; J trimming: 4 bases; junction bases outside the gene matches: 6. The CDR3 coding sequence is TGTGCCAGCAGTTTGGTTTCAGGGGGTAATCAGCCCCAGCATTTT. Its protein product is CASSLVSGGNQPQHF.

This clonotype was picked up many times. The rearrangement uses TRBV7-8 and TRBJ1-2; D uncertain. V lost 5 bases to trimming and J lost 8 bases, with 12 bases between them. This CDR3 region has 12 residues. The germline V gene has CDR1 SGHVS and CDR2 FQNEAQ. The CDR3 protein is CASSGRIGGYTF. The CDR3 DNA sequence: TGTGCCAGCAGCGGGAGGATCGGAGGCTACACCTTC.

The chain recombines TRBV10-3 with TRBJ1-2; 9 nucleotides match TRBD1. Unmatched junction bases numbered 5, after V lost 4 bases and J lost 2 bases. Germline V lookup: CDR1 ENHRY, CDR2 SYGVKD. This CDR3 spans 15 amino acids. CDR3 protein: CAISGGQGMNYGYTF. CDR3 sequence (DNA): TGTGCCATCAGTGGAGGACAGGGGATGAACTATGGCTACACCTTC.

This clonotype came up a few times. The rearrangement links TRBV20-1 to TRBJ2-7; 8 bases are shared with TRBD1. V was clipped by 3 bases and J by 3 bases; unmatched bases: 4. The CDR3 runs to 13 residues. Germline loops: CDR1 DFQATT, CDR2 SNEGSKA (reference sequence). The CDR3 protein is CSARTGAIYEQYF. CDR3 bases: TGCAGTGCTAGGACAGGGGCCATCTACGAGCAGTACTTC.

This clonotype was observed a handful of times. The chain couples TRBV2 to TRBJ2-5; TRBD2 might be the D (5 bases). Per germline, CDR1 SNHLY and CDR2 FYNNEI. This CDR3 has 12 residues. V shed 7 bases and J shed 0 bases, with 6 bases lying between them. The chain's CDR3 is CASMRDQETQYF. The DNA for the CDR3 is TGTGCCAGCATGCGGGACCAAGAGACCCAGTACTTC.

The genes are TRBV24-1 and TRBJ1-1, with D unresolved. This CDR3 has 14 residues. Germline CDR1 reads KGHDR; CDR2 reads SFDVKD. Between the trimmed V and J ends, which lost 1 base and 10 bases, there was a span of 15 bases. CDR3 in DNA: TGTGCCACCAGTGATTTATTGGCCGGAAGCCGAGCTTTCTTT. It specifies CATSDLLAGSRAFF.

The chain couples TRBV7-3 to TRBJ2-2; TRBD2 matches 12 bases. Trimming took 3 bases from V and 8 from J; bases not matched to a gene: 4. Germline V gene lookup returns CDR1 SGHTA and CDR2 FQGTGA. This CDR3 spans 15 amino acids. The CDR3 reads CASSFGLAGSGELFF. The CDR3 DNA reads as TGTGCCAGCAGCTTTGGACTAGCGGGAAGTGGGGAGCTGTTTTTT.

The CDR3 bases are TGTGCCAGCAGTTTACCACCGAACAGGGTAGCTTTCTTT. This sequence encodes CASSLPPNRVAFF. The chain joins TRBV12-3 or TRBV12-4 to TRBJ1-1; the D gene is possibly TRBD1 (6 bases). This CDR3 spans 13 amino acids. V was trimmed by 2 bases and J by 10 bases, leaving 14 bases between them.

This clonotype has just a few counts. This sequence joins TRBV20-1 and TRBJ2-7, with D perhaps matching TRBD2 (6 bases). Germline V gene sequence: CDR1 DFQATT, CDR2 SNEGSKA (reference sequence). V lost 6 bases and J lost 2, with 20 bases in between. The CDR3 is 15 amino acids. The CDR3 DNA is TGCAGTGCCCTTCCCCGGGGACTTGCCACCTACGAGCAGTACTTC. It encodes CSALPRGLATYEQYF.

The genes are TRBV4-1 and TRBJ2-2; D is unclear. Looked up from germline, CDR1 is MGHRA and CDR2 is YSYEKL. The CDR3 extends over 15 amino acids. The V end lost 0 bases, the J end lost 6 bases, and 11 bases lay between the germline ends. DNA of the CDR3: TGCGCCAGCAGCCAAGATTCCGGCGGTGCCGGGGAGCTGTTTTTT. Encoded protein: CASSQDSGGAGELFF.

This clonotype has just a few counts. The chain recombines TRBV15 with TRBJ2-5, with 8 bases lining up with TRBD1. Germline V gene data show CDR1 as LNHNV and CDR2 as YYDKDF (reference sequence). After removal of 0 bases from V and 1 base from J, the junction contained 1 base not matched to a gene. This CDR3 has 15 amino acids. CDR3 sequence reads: CATSRDQGAQETQYF. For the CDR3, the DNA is TGTGCCACCAGCAGAGATCAGGGGGCCCAAGAGACCCAGTACTTC.

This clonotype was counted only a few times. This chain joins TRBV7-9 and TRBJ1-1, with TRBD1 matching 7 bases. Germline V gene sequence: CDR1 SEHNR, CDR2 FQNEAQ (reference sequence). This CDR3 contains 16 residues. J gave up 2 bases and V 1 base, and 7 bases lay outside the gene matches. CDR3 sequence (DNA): TGTGCCAGCAGCTTAGGGTCAGGGACAGCAAACACTGAAGCTTTCTTT. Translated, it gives CASSLGSGTANTEAFF. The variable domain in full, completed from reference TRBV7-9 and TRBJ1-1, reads DTGVSQNPRHKITKRGQNVTFRCDPISEHNRLYWYRQTLGQGPEFLTYFQNEAQLEKSRLLSDRFSAERPKGSFSTLEIQRTEQGDSAMYLCASSLGSGTANTEAFFGQGTRLTVV.

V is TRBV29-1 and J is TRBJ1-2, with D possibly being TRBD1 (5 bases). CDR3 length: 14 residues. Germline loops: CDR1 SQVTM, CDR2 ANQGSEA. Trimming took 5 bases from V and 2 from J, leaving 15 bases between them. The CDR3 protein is CSVPMGGENYGYTF. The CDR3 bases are TGCAGCGTTCCTATGGGGGGGGAAAACTATGGCTACACCTTC.

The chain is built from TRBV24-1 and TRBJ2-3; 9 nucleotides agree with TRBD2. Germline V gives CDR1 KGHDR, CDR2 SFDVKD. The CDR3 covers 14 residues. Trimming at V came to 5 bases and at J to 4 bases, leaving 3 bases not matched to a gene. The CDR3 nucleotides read TGTGCCACCAGTGGGGCTAGCGGGGCAGATACGCAGTATTTT. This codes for CATSGASGADTQYF.

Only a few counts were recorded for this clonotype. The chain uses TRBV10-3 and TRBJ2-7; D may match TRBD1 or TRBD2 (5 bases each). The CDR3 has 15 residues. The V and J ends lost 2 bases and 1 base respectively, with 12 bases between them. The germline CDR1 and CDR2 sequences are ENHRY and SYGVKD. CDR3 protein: CAISELRDGSYEQYF. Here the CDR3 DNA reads TGTGCCATCAGTGAGCTCCGGGACGGATCCTACGAGCAGTACTTC.

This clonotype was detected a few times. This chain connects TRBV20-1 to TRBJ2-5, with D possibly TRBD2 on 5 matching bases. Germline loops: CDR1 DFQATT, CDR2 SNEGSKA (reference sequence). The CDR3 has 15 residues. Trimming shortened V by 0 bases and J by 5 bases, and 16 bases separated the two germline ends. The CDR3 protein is CSAREPQLVYETQYF. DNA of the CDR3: TGCAGTGCTAGAGAGCCCCAACTAGTATACGAGACCCAGTACTTC.

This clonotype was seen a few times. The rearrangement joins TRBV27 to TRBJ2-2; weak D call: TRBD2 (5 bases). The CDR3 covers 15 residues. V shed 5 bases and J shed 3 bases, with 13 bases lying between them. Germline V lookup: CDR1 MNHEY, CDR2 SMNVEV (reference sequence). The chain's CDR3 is CASSPGSKHTGELFF. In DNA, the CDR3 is TGTGCCAGCAGTCCGGGATCGAAGCACACCGGGGAGCTGTTTTTT.

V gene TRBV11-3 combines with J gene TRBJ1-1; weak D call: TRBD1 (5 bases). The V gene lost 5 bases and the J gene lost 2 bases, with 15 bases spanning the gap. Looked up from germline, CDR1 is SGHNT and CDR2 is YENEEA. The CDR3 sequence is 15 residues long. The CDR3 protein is CASSPKTVGNTEAFF. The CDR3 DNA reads TGTGCCAGCAGCCCGAAGACAGTAGGCAACACTGAAGCTTTCTTT.

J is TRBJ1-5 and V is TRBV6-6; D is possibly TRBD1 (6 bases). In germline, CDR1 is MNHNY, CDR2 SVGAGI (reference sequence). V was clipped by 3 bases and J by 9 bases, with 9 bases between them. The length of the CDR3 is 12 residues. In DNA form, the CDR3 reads TGTGCCAGCAGTTATCTAGGGGGGCCCCAGCATTTT. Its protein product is CASSYLGGPQHF.

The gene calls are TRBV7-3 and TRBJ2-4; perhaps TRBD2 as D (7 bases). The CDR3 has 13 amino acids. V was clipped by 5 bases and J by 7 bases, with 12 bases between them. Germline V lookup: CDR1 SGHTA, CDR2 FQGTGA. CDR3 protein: CASSQGGGNIQYF. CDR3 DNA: TGTGCCAGCAGCCAAGGGGGAGGGAACATTCAGTACTTC. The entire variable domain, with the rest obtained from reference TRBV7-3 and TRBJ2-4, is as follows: GAGVSQTPSNKVTEKGKYVELRCDPISGHTALYWYRQSLGQGPEFLIYFQGTGAADDSGLPNDRFFAVRPEGSVSTLKIQRTERGDSAVYLCASSQGGGNIQYFGAGTRLSVL.

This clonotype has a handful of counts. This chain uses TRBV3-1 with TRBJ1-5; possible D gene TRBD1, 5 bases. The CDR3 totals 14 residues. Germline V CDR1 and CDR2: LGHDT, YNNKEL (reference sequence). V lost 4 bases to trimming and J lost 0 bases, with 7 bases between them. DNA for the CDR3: TGTGCCAGCAGCCCCCAGGGTAGCAATCAGCCCCAGCATTTT. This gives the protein CASSPQGSNQPQHF.

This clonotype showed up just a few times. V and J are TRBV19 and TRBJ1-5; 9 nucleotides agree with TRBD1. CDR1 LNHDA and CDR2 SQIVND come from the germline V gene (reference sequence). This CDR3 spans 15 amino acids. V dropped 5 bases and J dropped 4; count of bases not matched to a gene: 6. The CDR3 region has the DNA TGTGCCAGTAGTCCTAATGGACAGGGGAATCAGCCCCAGCATTTT. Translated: CASSPNGQGNQPQHF. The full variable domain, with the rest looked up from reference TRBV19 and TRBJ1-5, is DGGITQSPKYLFRKEGQNVTLSCEQNLNHDAMYWYRQDPGQGLRLIYYSQIVNDFQKGDIAEGYSVSREKKESFPLTVTSAQKNPTAFYLCASSPNGQGNQPQHFGDGTRLSIL.

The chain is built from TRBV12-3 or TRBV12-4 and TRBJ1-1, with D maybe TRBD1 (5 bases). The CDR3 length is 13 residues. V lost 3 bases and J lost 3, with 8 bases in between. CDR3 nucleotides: TGTGCCAGCAGTTTTGGGGGTCACACTGAAGCTTTCTTT. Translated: CASSFGGHTEAFF.

In DNA form, the CDR3 reads TGCAGTGCGAAGCCGGGAGGGGGCACAGATACGCAGTATTTT. The encoded protein is CSAKPGGGTDTQYF. V gene TRBV20-1 combines with J gene TRBJ2-3; 8 nucleotides agree with TRBD2. The trim removed 6 bases at V and 1 base at J, leaving 6 bases unmatched. The CDR3 contains 14 residues. Germline CDR1 is DFQATT and CDR2 is SNEGSKA (reference sequence).

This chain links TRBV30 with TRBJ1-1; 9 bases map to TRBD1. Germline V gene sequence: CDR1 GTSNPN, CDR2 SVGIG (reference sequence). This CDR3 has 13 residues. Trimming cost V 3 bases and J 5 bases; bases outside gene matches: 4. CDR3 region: CAWRGQGWTEAFF. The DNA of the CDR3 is TGTGCCTGGAGAGGACAGGGGTGGACTGAAGCTTTCTTT.

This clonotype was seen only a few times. This chain's CDR3 is CASSFRGGQGYEQYF. For the CDR3, the DNA is TGTGCCAGCAGCTTTAGGGGGGGACAGGGCTACGAGCAGTACTTC. V and J are TRBV5-6 and TRBJ2-7; 9 bases are a match to TRBD1. This CDR3 spans 15 amino acids. Germline values: CDR1 SGHDT, CDR2 YYEEEE. The trim removed 2 bases at V and 3 bases at J, leaving 6 bases unmatched. The variable domain in full, completed from reference TRBV5-6 and TRBJ2-7, reads DAGVTQSPTHLIKTRGQQVTLRCSPKSGHDTVSWYQQALGQGPQFIFQYYEEEERQRGNFPDRFSGHQFPNYSSELNVNALLLGDSALYLCASSFRGGQGYEQYFGPGTRLTVT.

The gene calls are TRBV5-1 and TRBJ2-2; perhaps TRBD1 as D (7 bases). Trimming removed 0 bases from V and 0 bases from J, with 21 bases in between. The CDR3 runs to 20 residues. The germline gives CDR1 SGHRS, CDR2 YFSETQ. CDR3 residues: CASSLGGDRVLDANTGELFF. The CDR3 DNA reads TGCGCCAGCAGCTTGGGGGGGGACAGAGTCCTCGATGCGAACACCGGGGAGCTGTTTTTT.

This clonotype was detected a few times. The CDR3 loop reads CSVEVGRVKTQYF. CDR3 bases: TGCAGCGTTGAAGTGGGGCGGGTTAAGACCCAGTACTTC. The rearrangement links TRBV29-1 to TRBJ2-5; D might be TRBD1 or TRBD2, each matching 5 bases. V was pared by 1 base and J by 6 bases, with 12 bases between. The CDR3 has 13 residues. Per germline, CDR1 SQVTM and CDR2 ANQGSEA.